This entry is about one T cell receptor beta chain. The CDR3 length is 15 residues. V shed 1 base and J shed 5 bases, with 14 bases lying between them. Germline CDR1 reads MGHRA; CDR2 reads YSYEKL. TCRdb keeps only in-frame clones here, not all; method: immunoSEQ multiplex PCR. This table holds about 36,000 clones, about 90% found once. This record belongs to a study of T cell changes during pregnancy in multiple sclerosis. The TCR comes from a female donor with multiple sclerosis, enrolled in a pregnancy study. The chain joins TRBV4-1 to TRBJ2-5; D ambiguous. The source material was CD4+ T cells from peripheral blood mononuclear cells, sampled after pregnancy. The CDR3 nucleotides are TGCGCCAGCAGCCAAGCTGGAAGGAGCGATGAGACCCAGTACTTC. It encodes CASSQAGRSDETQYF.